Listed here are 32 T cell receptor beta chains from one sample, sequenced in a study of identical twins. A single record per CDR3 protein comes from TCRdb applying MiXCR to the 5' RACE reads. The sample holds roughly 750,000 distinct CDR3 sequences, about 20% seen once. The same sample was also studied in work on T cells expressing NK-cell markers.

What was sequenced was PBMCs. Receptors were obtained from a woman between 18 and 29 years old in good health.

The table lists this clonotype with a few counts. This chain joins TRBV4-2 and TRBJ2-3; tentative D call: TRBD2 (6 bases). CDR1 and CDR2 (germline): LGHNA, YNFKEQ. This CDR3 is built from 15 residues. V was cut by 2 bases and J by 2 bases, with 11 bases left in between. As DNA, the CDR3 is TGTGCCAGCAGCCAACGGGCGGGGCCCACAGATACGCAGTATTTT. It is translated as CASSQRAGPTDTQYF.

J is TRBJ2-1 and V is TRBV5-1; D remains ambiguous. The V gene lost 1 base and the J gene lost 6 bases, with 14 bases spanning the gap. In germline, CDR1 is SGHRS, CDR2 YFSETQ. This CDR3 is built from 15 residues. The CDR3 spells CASSLPRTVFNEQFF. Here the CDR3 DNA reads TGCGCCAGCAGCTTGCCCCGGACCGTATTCAATGAGCAGTTCTTC.

This clonotype was recorded a few times. The rearrangement uses TRBV9 and TRBJ2-1, with 11 nucleotides matching TRBD2. Germline-derived CDR1 and CDR2 are SGDLS and YYNGEE. CDR3 length: 15 amino acids. V dropped 4 bases and J dropped 6; count of bases not matched to a gene: 6. CDR3 protein: CASSTRLAGPNEQFF. Written as DNA, the CDR3 is TGTGCCAGCAGCACTCGACTAGCGGGGCCCAATGAGCAGTTCTTC.

The chain uses TRBV5-1 and TRBJ2-7; perhaps TRBD2 as D (5 bases). V gave up 5 bases and J gave up 0 bases, with 15 bases separating them. Per the germline V gene, CDR1 is SGHRS and CDR2 is YFSETQ. The CDR3 runs to 15 residues. CDR3 loop: CASSLGEAASYEQYF. DNA of the CDR3: TGCGCCAGCAGTCTAGGTGAAGCGGCCTCCTACGAGCAGTACTTC.

This clonotype was seen many times. V is TRBV4-3 and J is TRBJ2-7; D is perhaps TRBD1 (5 bases). CDR3 length: 13 residues. V was trimmed by 3 bases and J by 2 bases, leaving 8 bases between them. The germline V gene encodes CDR1 LGHNA and CDR2 YSLEER. The CDR3 nucleotides are TGCGCCAGCAGCCAGGGGCCAACCTACGAGCAGTACTTC. It encodes CASSQGPTYEQYF.

The J gene is TRBJ2-1, the V gene TRBV5-1, with D unclear. The ends were cut back, 0 bases at V and 8 bases at J, with 21 bases in the middle. This CDR3 contains 17 residues. Per germline, CDR1 SGHRS and CDR2 YFSETQ. The CDR3 protein is CASSLGIAVMSNDEQFF. The DNA of the CDR3 is TGCGCCAGCAGCTTGGGGATCGCCGTAATGAGTAACGATGAGCAGTTCTTC.

The chain is built from TRBV11-2 and TRBJ2-7; TRBD2 aligns across 7 bases. Germline CDR1 and CDR2: SGHAT and FQNNGV. J gave up 3 bases and V 3 bases, and 8 bases lay outside the gene matches. The CDR3 has 15 amino acids. The CDR3 sequence: CASSFVEGGNYEQYF. The CDR3 DNA reads TGTGCCAGCAGCTTTGTGGAGGGAGGGAACTACGAGCAGTACTTC.

The genes are TRBV27 and TRBJ1-1, with TRBD1 matching over 10 bases. The CDR3 runs to 15 residues. V trimming: 6 bases; J trimming: 4 bases; junction bases outside the gene matches: 8. Per the germline V gene, CDR1 is MNHEY and CDR2 is SMNVEV (reference sequence). This CDR3 reads CASRGQGSTGTEAFF. Written as DNA, the CDR3 is TGTGCCAGCAGGGGACAGGGGTCAACGGGCACTGAAGCTTTCTTT.

This clonotype appeared a few times. The V gene is TRBV12-3 or TRBV12-4, the J gene TRBJ1-1, with 7 bases identical to TRBD1. The CDR3 is 17 residues long. V shed 2 bases, J shed 3 bases, and the junction held 12 bases outside the gene matches. The CDR3 here is CASSLSPDRVPDTEAFF. Written as DNA, the CDR3 is TGTGCCAGCAGTTTATCCCCAGACAGGGTACCGGACACTGAAGCTTTCTTT.

The genes are TRBV12-3 or TRBV12-4 and TRBJ2-7, with 7 bases aligning to TRBD2. With V trimmed by 3 bases and J by 6 bases, 8 bases remained unmatched. The CDR3 runs 14 residues. For the CDR3, the DNA is TGTGCCAGCAGTTTTCAAGCGGGATGGTCCGAGCAGTACTTC. Amino acids: CASSFQAGWSEQYF.

This clonotype was detected many times. CDR3 nucleotides: TGCGCCAGCAGCTTTACGGGTAGACCTGAACCTCAGTACTTC. It codes for CASSFTGRPEPQYF. V gene TRBV5-1 combines with J gene TRBJ2-4; no firm D call. Trimming removed 2 bases at V and 12 bases at J, with 18 bases between. The CDR3 totals 14 residues. Per germline, CDR1 SGHRS and CDR2 YFSETQ.

Only a few counts were recorded for this clonotype. The chain is built from TRBV29-1 and TRBJ1-5, with D perhaps matching TRBD1 (6 bases). Germline values: CDR1 SQVTM, CDR2 ANQGSEA. The CDR3 runs 13 residues. Trimming stripped 6 bases from V and 3 bases from J, with 12 bases between. This CDR3 reads CSVPTGPNQPQHF. CDR3 sequence (DNA): TGCAGCGTCCCGACAGGCCCCAATCAGCCCCAGCATTTT.

The chain employs TRBV9 and TRBJ1-1, with D possibly being TRBD1 (5 bases). V was shortened by 3 bases and J by 11 bases, with 14 bases between the two germline ends. The germline V gene has CDR1 SGDLS and CDR2 YYNGEE. This CDR3 region has 12 residues. The CDR3 here is CASSARGGEAFF. The CDR3, as DNA: TGTGCCAGCAGCGCCCGCGGGGGAGAGGCTTTCTTT.

This clonotype was counted many times. The V call is TRBV6-5, the J call TRBJ1-1; perhaps TRBD1 as D (5 bases). The germline gives CDR1 MNHEY, CDR2 SVGAGI. The CDR3 extends over 15 amino acids. V was pared by 0 bases and J by 0 bases, with 8 bases between. The CDR3 DNA reads TGTGCCAGCAGTTACTCTGGACAAATGAACACTGAAGCTTTCTTT. It specifies CASSYSGQMNTEAFF.

This rearrangement joins TRBV10-3 to TRBJ1-1; D uncertain. Germline V gene sequence: CDR1 ENHRY, CDR2 SYGVKD. The CDR3 is 13 amino acids. With 10 bases removed from V and 1 base from J, the gap between germline ends came to 13 bases. CDR3 nucleotide sequence: TGTGCCACCCAAAAGAATCAGAACACTGAAGCTTTCTTT. This codes for CATQKNQNTEAFF.

The rearrangement joins TRBV29-1 to TRBJ2-2, with TRBD2 matching 11 bases. V was clipped by 4 bases and J by 6 bases; unmatched bases: 7. The CDR3 loop spans 15 amino acids. Germline assignment: CDR1 SQVTM and CDR2 ANQGSEA. The CDR3 region has the DNA TGCAGCGTTGCCATCAATAGCGGGGGGGCCGGGGAGCTGTTTTTT. Its translation: CSVAINSGGAGELFF.

The chain carries TRBV20-1 and TRBJ1-1; a weak D match, TRBD1 (6 bases). This CDR3 has 15 amino acids. Germline CDR1 reads DFQATT; CDR2 reads SNEGSKA (reference sequence). V lost 4 bases and J 0 bases, leaving 15 bases between the germline ends. The CDR3 nucleotides are TGCAGTGCTACCGTCGAGGGGGGGGTGAACACTGAAGCTTTCTTT. Translated, it gives CSATVEGGVNTEAFF.

The chain couples TRBV7-2 to TRBJ2-3; D unclear. Germline CDR1 and CDR2: SGHTA and FQGNSA. The V and J ends lost 5 bases and 7 bases respectively, with 13 bases between them. The CDR3 loop spans 13 amino acids. The CDR3 region has the DNA TGTGCCAGCAGCCCGCGACCGCAGCATACGCAGTATTTT. This translates into CASSPRPQHTQYF.

This clonotype has ten or more counts. The V call is TRBV4-3, the J call TRBJ2-1; D perhaps matches TRBD2 (6 bases). The CDR3 totals 16 residues. The V gene's germline CDR1 is LGHNA and CDR2 YSLEER. V was clipped by 1 base and J by 6 bases, with 16 bases between them. The CDR3 here is CASSQARSSVGNEQFF. For the CDR3, the DNA is TGCGCCAGCAGCCAAGCGCGGTCTAGCGTGGGCAATGAGCAGTTCTTC.

This clonotype was counted a few times. The CDR3: CATAPGQGTTGELFF. The CDR3 DNA follows: TGTGCCACCGCACCCGGACAGGGTACGACCGGGGAGCTGTTTTTT. The gene calls are TRBV27 and TRBJ2-2; TRBD1 matches 8 bases. Germline lookup yields CDR1 MNHEY and CDR2 SMNVEV (reference sequence). The CDR3 runs to 15 residues. V shed 10 bases and J 5 bases; nucleotides not matched to a gene: 12.

This clonotype showed up just a few times. The chain employs TRBV12-3 or TRBV12-4 and TRBJ2-3, with D unclear. This CDR3 is built from 13 residues. Trimming took 6 bases from V and 4 from J, leaving 11 bases between them. CDR3 in DNA: TGTGCCAGCAGCTCATCTATTTCAGATACGCAGTATTTT. Translating it yields CASSSSISDTQYF.

This clonotype was seen many times. This chain connects TRBV20-1 to TRBJ1-6; D call uncertain. The CDR3 contains 16 residues. Trimming removed 1 base at V and 0 bases at J, with 10 bases between. CDR1 is DFQATT and CDR2 is SNEGSKA in the germline V gene (reference sequence). The CDR3 sequence is CSARVLGSSYNSPLHF. The CDR3 DNA is TGCAGTGCTAGAGTCCTAGGGAGCTCCTATAATTCACCCCTCCACTTT.

This clonotype appeared a few times. CDR3 protein: CASSLGGSLGETQYF. DNA for the CDR3: TGTGCCAGCAGCTTAGGAGGCTCTTTAGGAGAGACCCAGTACTTC. This sequence joins TRBV7-6 and TRBJ2-5; D unclear. CDR3 size: 15 residues. The germline V gene encodes CDR1 SGHVS and CDR2 FNYEAQ. V lost 1 base to trimming and J lost 4 bases, with 13 bases between them.

This clonotype appeared a few times. The chain uses TRBV5-1 and TRBJ2-6; 7 positions agree with TRBD1. CDR1 SGHRS and CDR2 YFSETQ come from the germline V gene. J lost 0 bases, V lost 7 bases, and 19 bases had no gene match. This CDR3 has 20 residues. The CDR3 sequence: CASGHPNDRDPFSGANVLTF. In nucleotides, the CDR3 is TGCGCCAGCGGTCACCCCAACGACAGGGACCCGTTCTCTGGGGCCAACGTCCTGACTTTC.

The gene calls are TRBV20-1 and TRBJ2-2; 8 nucleotides agree with TRBD1. This CDR3 is 13 amino acids long. After removal of 5 bases from V and 5 bases from J, the junction contained 4 bases not matched to a gene. Germline V gives CDR1 DFQATT, CDR2 SNEGSKA (reference sequence). The CDR3 loop reads CSAWTGRTGELFF. DNA of the CDR3: TGCAGTGCTTGGACAGGGCGGACCGGGGAGCTGTTTTTT.

The chain is built from TRBV20-1 and TRBJ1-1; D is undetermined. This CDR3 comprises 13 residues. From germline, CDR1 is DFQATT and CDR2 SNEGSKA (reference sequence). The CDR3 spells CSVRSGENTEAFF. DNA of the CDR3: TGCAGCGTTCGATCCGGGGAGAACACTGAAGCTTTCTTT.

This clonotype appeared a few times. The chain joins TRBV7-2 to TRBJ1-2, with D maybe TRBD1 (6 bases). The CDR3 loop spans 12 amino acids. V lost 5 bases and J lost 7, with 11 bases in between. Per germline, CDR1 SGHTA and CDR2 FQGNSA. The CDR3 is CASSVRGGGYTF. The CDR3 nucleotides are TGTGCCAGCAGCGTCAGGGGAGGTGGCTACACCTTC.

This sequence joins TRBV12-3 or TRBV12-4 and TRBJ1-1; D is unresolved. V was trimmed by 6 bases and J by 1 base, leaving 15 bases between them. The CDR3 runs to 15 residues. CDR3 sequence (DNA): TGTGCCAGCAGACACGGACCAGGCCAGAACACTGAAGCTTTCTTT. Amino acids: CASRHGPGQNTEAFF.

This clonotype was seen more than once but under ten times. The chain uses TRBV2 and TRBJ2-1; unclear D gene. Trimming stripped 6 bases from V and 5 bases from J, with 5 bases between. The CDR3 loop spans 11 amino acids. The germline gives CDR1 SNHLY, CDR2 FYNNEI. The DNA of the CDR3 is TGTGCCAGCAGGGCAAACAATGAGCAGTTCTTC. This translates into CASRANNEQFF. The full variable domain, rest sourced from reference TRBV2 and TRBJ2-1, is EPEVTQTPSHQVTQMGQEVILRCVPISNHLYFYWYRQILGQKVEFLVSFYNNEISEKSEIFDDQFSVERPDGSNFTLKIRSTKLEDSAMYFCASRANNEQFFGPGTRLTVL.

This chain connects TRBV10-1 to TRBJ2-2; D is uncertain. Germline-derived CDR1 and CDR2 are WNHNN and SYGVQD (reference sequence). V was pared by 3 bases and J by 4 bases, with 9 bases between. The CDR3 length is 14 residues. This chain's CDR3 is CASSDRVGTGELFF. The CDR3, as DNA: TGCGCCAGCAGTGATCGGGTCGGCACCGGGGAGCTGTTTTTT.

This chain links TRBV5-1 with TRBJ1-1, with D unclear. Germline V CDR1 and CDR2: SGHRS, YFSETQ. The V end was cut by 4 bases, the J end by 0 bases, with 13 bases between. This CDR3 spans 15 amino acids. CDR3 protein: CASSSLGGMNTEAFF. The CDR3 DNA follows: TGCGCCAGCAGCAGCCTCGGAGGGATGAACACTGAAGCTTTCTTT.

V gene TRBV13 combines with J gene TRBJ2-4; D call uncertain. V was pared by 5 bases and J by 9 bases, with 17 bases between. There are 14 residues in the CDR3. Germline values: CDR1 PRHDT, CDR2 FYEKMQ (reference sequence). The CDR3 sequence is CASSASRAPGIQYF. CDR3 DNA sequence: TGTGCCAGCAGCGCCTCTCGAGCCCCAGGCATTCAGTACTTC.